A single sample is the source of the 7 T cell receptor beta chains below, sequenced in a study of blood T cell repertoires in COVID-19. Sequencing was performed with immunoSEQ multiplex PCR; in TCRdb, only in-frame clones are kept and a portion is missing. The sample carries around 150,000 clones, just under 90% recorded once. What was sequenced was peripheral blood. These receptors came from a woman aged 70 to 79 with COVID-19, enrolled during active disease.

The chain employs TRBV2 and TRBJ2-2, with D maybe TRBD1 (7 bases). V shed 8 bases and J shed 8 bases, with 18 bases lying between them. The CDR3 consists of 14 residues. The germline V gene has CDR1 SNHLY and CDR2 FYNNEI. As DNA, the CDR3 is TGTGCCAGCCATCCTAGACAGGGACTTGGGGAGCTGTTTTTT. Translated: CASHPRQGLGELFF.

The chain has TRBV2 and TRBJ2-5, with TRBD1 as a possible D gene (6 bases). This CDR3 has 14 residues. The germline V gene encodes CDR1 SNHLY and CDR2 FYNNEI. V lost 4 bases and J 5 bases, leaving 14 bases between the germline ends. The CDR3 region is CASSVQGWGETQYF. The CDR3 nucleotides are TGTGCCAGCAGTGTACAGGGTTGGGGGGAGACCCAGTACTTC.

The chain employs TRBV28 and TRBJ1-5, with a possible D match to TRBD1 (5 bases). Trimming cost V 6 bases and J 9 bases, with 24 bases left between them. The CDR3 contains 16 residues. Germline V CDR1 and CDR2: MDHEN, SYDVKM. This CDR3 reads CASSSPQSAGGGPQHF. The CDR3 nucleotides read TGTGCCAGCAGCTCTCCACAGTCCGCCGGGGGTGGGCCCCAGCATTTT.

This clone came up once. The CDR3 DNA is TGTGCCAGCAGCTATGGGACAGGACTTAATGAAAAACTGTTTTTT. Its protein product is CASSYGTGLNEKLFF. The V gene is TRBV7-9, the J gene TRBJ1-4, with TRBD1 matching 8 bases. The J segment lost 4 bases and the V segment lost 4 bases, leaving 5 bases of the junction unmatched. CDR1 is SEHNR and CDR2 is FQNEAQ in the germline V gene (reference sequence). The CDR3 runs 15 residues.

This sequence joins TRBV5-4 and TRBJ2-7; 9 bases match TRBD1. The CDR3 is 16 amino acids. Unmatched junction bases numbered 9, after V lost 0 bases and J lost 5 bases. CDR1 is SGHNT, CDR2 YYREEE, per germline (reference sequence). This CDR3 is CASSLGGTGNRDEQYF. CDR3 nucleotides: TGTGCCAGCAGCTTGGGAGGGACAGGGAACCGGGACGAGCAGTACTTC.

This chain uses TRBV28 with TRBJ1-2; TRBD1 matches 9 bases. This CDR3 region has 12 residues. The trim removed 3 bases at V and 8 bases at J, leaving 1 base unmatched. Germline V gives CDR1 MDHEN, CDR2 SYDVKM. The CDR3 region is CASSLGQGGYTF. CDR3 DNA: TGTGCCAGCAGTTTGGGACAGGGCGGCTACACCTTC.

The chain couples TRBV5-6 to TRBJ1-2, with D unresolved. Germline lookup yields CDR1 SGHDT and CDR2 YYEEEE. CDR3 length: 14 amino acids. Trimming took 3 bases from V and 3 from J, leaving 12 bases between them. The CDR3 DNA is TGTGCCAGCAGCTCCGAGGGCAGATACTATGGCTACACCTTC. Its translation is CASSSEGRYYGYTF.